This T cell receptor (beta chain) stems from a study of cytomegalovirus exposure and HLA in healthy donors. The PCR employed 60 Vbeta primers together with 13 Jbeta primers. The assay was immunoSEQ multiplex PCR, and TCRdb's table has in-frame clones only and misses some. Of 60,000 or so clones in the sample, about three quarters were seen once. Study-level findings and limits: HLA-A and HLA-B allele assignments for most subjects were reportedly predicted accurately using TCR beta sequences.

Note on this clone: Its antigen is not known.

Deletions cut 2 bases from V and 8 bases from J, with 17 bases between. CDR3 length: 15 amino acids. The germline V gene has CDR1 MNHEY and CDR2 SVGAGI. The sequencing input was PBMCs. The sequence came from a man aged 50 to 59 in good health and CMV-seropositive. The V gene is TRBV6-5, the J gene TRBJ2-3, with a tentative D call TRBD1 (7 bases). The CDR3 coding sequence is TGTGCCAGCAGTTACACAGGGGCTTACGGGGGTACGCAGTATTTT. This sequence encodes CASSYTGAYGGTQYF.